This TCR beta chain stems from a study of shared clonotypes between healthy human individuals. The study, taken as a whole, reports: Large depth notwithstanding, sorted-subset sequencing proved incomplete by rarefaction. Among non-shared clonotypes, generation probabilities were lower than among those shared by all four donors.

In the original workflow: Filtering differed for immunoSEQ, which gave only junction sequences without quality scores. Some clones are missing from TCRdb's copy, which holds only in-frame ones; the method was immunoSEQ multiplex PCR. For V, J and clone size, that table is used; D and trimming come from the DNA. The table includes about 1 million clones, 65% to 80% detected once. Only Caucasian adults living in Nashville, Tennessee served as donors. Trimming cost V 4 bases and J 2 bases, with 12 bases left between them. The CDR3 spans 15 residues. From germline, CDR1 is LNHDA and CDR2 SQIVND (reference sequence). With respect to this clone: What it binds is unknown.

Sequencing input: memory CD4+ T cells sorted from blood. Subset: CD45RA-negative fraction. The TCR was taken from a man aged 18 to 30 in good health. The chain couples TRBV19 to TRBJ1-5; TRBD1 might be the D (6 bases). CDR3 protein: CASSTGNRGNQPQHF. For the CDR3, the DNA is TGTGCCAGTAGTACAGGGAACAGGGGCAATCAGCCCCAGCATTTT.